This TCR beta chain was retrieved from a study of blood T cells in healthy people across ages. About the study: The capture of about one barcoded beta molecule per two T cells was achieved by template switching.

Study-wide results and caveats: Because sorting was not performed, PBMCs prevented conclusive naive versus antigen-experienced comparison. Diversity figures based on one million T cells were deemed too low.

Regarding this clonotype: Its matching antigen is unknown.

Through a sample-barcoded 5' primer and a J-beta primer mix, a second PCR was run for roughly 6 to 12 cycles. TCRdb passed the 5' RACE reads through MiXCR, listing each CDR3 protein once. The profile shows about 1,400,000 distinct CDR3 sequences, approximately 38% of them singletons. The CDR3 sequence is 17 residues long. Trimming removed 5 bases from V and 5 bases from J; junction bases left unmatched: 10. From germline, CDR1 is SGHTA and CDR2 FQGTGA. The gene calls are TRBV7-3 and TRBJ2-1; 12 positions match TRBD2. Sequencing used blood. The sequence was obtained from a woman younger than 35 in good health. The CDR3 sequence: CASSRDGTSGPNNEQFF. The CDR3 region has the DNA TGTGCCAGCAGCCGCGACGGGACTAGCGGGCCGAACAATGAGCAGTTCTTC.